These 3 T cell receptor beta chains were sequenced from one sample in a study of Graves' ophthalmopathy and Graves' hyperthyroidism. RNA transcripts were the template, and TCR beta CDR3 regions were amplified from them. First-round RT-PCR with HTBI primers preceded a second-round multiplex PCR. Using its own MiXCR run on the multiplex PCR reads, TCRdb lists one record per CDR3 protein. This sample has more than 300,000 distinct CDR3 sequences, with 15% found just once. The sequencing input was peripheral blood. The receptors derive from a woman aged 18-35 years with stable Graves' hyperthyroidism.

This clonotype was observed many times. The chain joins TRBV7-2 to TRBJ1-1; 7 bases are shared with TRBD1. The length of the CDR3 is 16 residues. The V segment lost 2 bases and the J segment 0 bases; nucleotides outside the gene matches: 6. Germline V gives CDR1 SGHTA, CDR2 FQGNSA. In DNA, the CDR3 is TGTGCCAGCAGCTTATCGACAGGGTCCGTGAACACTGAAGCTTTCTTT. Its translation: CASSLSTGSVNTEAFF.

Many counts were recorded for this clonotype. The V call is TRBV28, the J call TRBJ2-2; the D gene is possibly TRBD2 (6 bases). The CDR3 is 16 residues long. The ends were cut back, 9 bases at V and 3 bases at J, with 20 bases in the middle. The germline CDR1 and CDR2 sequences are MDHEN and SYDVKM. CDR3 protein: CASEDGGFAYTGELFF. The CDR3 region has the DNA TGTGCCAGTGAGGACGGGGGTTTTGCTTACACCGGGGAGCTGTTTTTT.

This clonotype was detected many times. V gene TRBV24-1 combines with J gene TRBJ2-7; D tentatively reads TRBD1 or TRBD2 (5 bases each). The CDR3 runs 13 residues. CDR1 is KGHDR and CDR2 is SFDVKD in the germline V gene. Trimming took off 7 bases at V and 3 bases at J, with 12 bases between the two ends. The CDR3 region has the DNA TGTGCCACCAGCCCGGGACCGAACTACGAGCAGTACTTC. Its translation: CATSPGPNYEQYF.